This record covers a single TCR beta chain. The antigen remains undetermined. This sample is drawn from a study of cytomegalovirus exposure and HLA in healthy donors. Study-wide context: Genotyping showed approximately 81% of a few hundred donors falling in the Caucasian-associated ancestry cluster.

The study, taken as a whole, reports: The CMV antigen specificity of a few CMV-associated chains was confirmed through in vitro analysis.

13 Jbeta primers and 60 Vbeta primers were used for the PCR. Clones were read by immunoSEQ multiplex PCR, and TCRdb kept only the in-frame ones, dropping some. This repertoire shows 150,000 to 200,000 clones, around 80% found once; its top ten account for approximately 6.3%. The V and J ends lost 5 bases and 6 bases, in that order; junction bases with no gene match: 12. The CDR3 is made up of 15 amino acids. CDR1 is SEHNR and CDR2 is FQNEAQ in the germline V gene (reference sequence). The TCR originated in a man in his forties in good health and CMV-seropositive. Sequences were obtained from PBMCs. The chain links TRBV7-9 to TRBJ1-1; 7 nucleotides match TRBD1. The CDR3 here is CASSPPWTGRPEAFF. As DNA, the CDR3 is TGTGCCAGCAGCCCCCCCTGGACAGGCCGGCCTGAAGCTTTCTTT.